This T cell receptor (beta chain) came from a study of blood T cell repertoires in COVID-19. For the study at large: Acute and convalescent COVID-19 samples came from the United States, Italy and Spain. PBMCs, B-cell-depleted T cells, or T cells provided the cDNA or gDNA that made up the material.

In the authors' workflow: Reference gene primer amplification gave estimated nucleated cell counts. Profiling relied on immunoSEQ multiplex PCR, and the TCRdb table lists in-frame clones only, not all of them. Clone size and the V and J calls come from that table; the DNA yielded D and trimming. The sample lists 210,000 or so clones, 85% to 90% occurring once. Germline V CDR1 and CDR2: LGHDT, YNNKEL (reference sequence). The CDR3 contains 14 residues. Trimming cost V 2 bases and J 0 bases, with 8 bases left between them. The sequence came from a young man with active or convalescent COVID-19. The J gene is TRBJ2-7, the V gene TRBV3-1 (or the pseudogene TRBV3-2), with D unresolved. The sequencing input was peripheral blood. DNA of the CDR3: TGTGCCAGCAGCCAACCCCCGGTCTCCTACGAGCAGTACTTC. This encodes CASSQPPVSYEQYF.